These 20 T cell receptor beta chains were all obtained from the same sample, sequenced in a study of T cells after yellow fever vaccination. TCRdb used MiXCR to reprocess the 5' RACE reads, holding one entry per CDR3 protein. The sample includes some 73,000 distinct CDR3 sequences, over 7.5% of them seen just once. The starting material was CD8+ T cells sorted from PBMCs, obtained on the day of the yellow fever booster vaccination. These receptors were obtained from a man aged 30 to 39 who received the YFV17D yellow fever vaccine.

DNA of the CDR3: TGTGCCAGCAGCTTAGTCGGCCCCAGTTCCTACGAGCAGTACTTC. Its translation is CASSLVGPSSYEQYF. The chain combines TRBV11-2 with TRBJ2-7; D not certain. CDR1 is SGHAT and CDR2 is FQNNGV in the germline V gene. V lost 1 base to trimming and J lost 1 base, with 11 bases between them. The CDR3 spans 15 residues.

This clonotype was picked up many times. V gene TRBV2 combines with J gene TRBJ1-2, with unresolved D. The CDR3 is 14 amino acids. CDR1 and CDR2 from the germline V gene are SNHLY and FYNNEI. Trimming removed 2 bases at V and 5 bases at J, with 12 bases between. CDR3 DNA sequence: TGTGCCAGCAGTGAAATGTACGGAGAGTATGGCTACACCTTC. Translation gives CASSEMYGEYGYTF.

This clonotype occurred a few times. This chain connects TRBV5-4 to TRBJ2-7; D remains ambiguous. Trimming pared 3 bases from V and 4 bases from J, leaving 8 bases between. Germline values: CDR1 SGHNT, CDR2 YYREEE (reference sequence). The CDR3 consists of 12 residues. The CDR3 sequence: CASSSKGYEQYF. CDR3 nucleotide sequence: TGTGCCAGCAGCTCAAAAGGTTACGAGCAGTACTTC. Variable domain in full (rest from reference TRBV5-4 and TRBJ2-7): ETGVTQSPTHLIKTRGQQVTLRCSSQSGHNTVSWYQQALGQGPQFIFQYYREEENGRGNFPPRFSGLQFPNYSSELNVNALELDDSALYLCASSSKGYEQYFGPGTRLTVT.

The rearrangement links TRBV13 to TRBJ2-2; D call uncertain. There are 11 residues in the CDR3. CDR1 PRHDT and CDR2 FYEKMQ come from the germline V gene (reference sequence). V was clipped by 2 bases and J by 11 bases, with 6 bases between them. The CDR3 DNA sequence: TGTGCCAGCAGCTTATGCCCCGAGCTGTTTTTT. Its protein product is CASSLCPELFF.

The genes are TRBV5-5 and TRBJ2-1, with 8 nucleotides matching TRBD2. Germline-derived CDR1 and CDR2 are SGHKS and YYEKEE (reference sequence). The CDR3 spans 13 residues. The J segment lost 6 bases and the V segment lost 4 bases, leaving 3 bases of the junction unmatched. CDR3 sequence: CASSPGGSNEQFF. The CDR3 DNA is TGTGCCAGCAGCCCGGGGGGGAGCAATGAGCAGTTCTTC.

The chain couples TRBV19 to TRBJ2-1; the match to TRBD2 covers 9 bases. The CDR3 has 15 amino acids. The V and J ends lost 3 bases and 7 bases, in that order; junction bases with no gene match: 7. Germline V gene data show CDR1 as LNHDA and CDR2 as SQIVND (reference sequence). CDR3 residues: CASSIFLAGLNEQFF. CDR3 DNA sequence: TGTGCCAGTAGTATTTTCCTAGCGGGATTGAATGAGCAGTTCTTC.

V usage is TRBV7-8 and J usage is TRBJ1-4, with D possibly being TRBD1 (5 bases). CDR3 size: 20 residues. Germline V gene sequence: CDR1 SGHVS, CDR2 FQNEAQ. Trimming pared 8 bases from V and 8 bases from J, leaving 36 bases between. The CDR3 DNA follows: TGTGCCAGCGGGGACCCAATATCGGACTCTTCCCCACTCGGTGGAGAAAAACTGTTTTTT. Protein sequence: CASGDPISDSSPLGGEKLFF.

This clonotype turned up a few times. The chain joins TRBV6-6 to TRBJ2-5, with 7 bases fitting TRBD2. Losses at the gene ends were 5 bases for V and 3 bases for J; bases not matched to a gene: 3. The germline CDR1 and CDR2 sequences are MNHNY and SVGAGI (reference sequence). This CDR3 has 13 residues. CDR3 protein: CASSRLAEETQYF. The CDR3 DNA reads TGTGCCAGCAGTCGACTAGCCGAAGAGACCCAGTACTTC.

This clonotype has just a few counts. Here the CDR3 DNA reads TGCAGTGCTAGGTTTAGCGGCTCAGATACGCAGTATTTT. Protein sequence: CSARFSGSDTQYF. This chain links TRBV20-1 with TRBJ2-3; TRBD2 might be the D (6 bases). CDR3 length equals 13 residues. The germline V gene has CDR1 DFQATT and CDR2 SNEGSKA (reference sequence). The ends were cut back, 3 bases at V and 4 bases at J, with 11 bases in the middle.

This clonotype was counted a few times. The rearrangement joins TRBV7-9 to TRBJ2-2; D remains unclear. Between the trimmed V and J ends, which lost 6 bases and 5 bases, there was a span of 7 bases. Germline assignment: CDR1 SEHNR and CDR2 FQNEAQ (reference sequence). The CDR3 extends over 12 amino acids. CDR3 amino acids: CASSRITGELFF. In DNA, the CDR3 is TGTGCCAGCAGTAGGATTACCGGGGAGCTGTTTTTT. The whole variable domain, filled in from reference TRBV7-9 and TRBJ2-2, reads DTGVSQNPRHKITKRGQNVTFRCDPISEHNRLYWYRQTLGQGPEFLTYFQNEAQLEKSRLLSDRFSAERPKGSFSTLEIQRTEQGDSAMYLCASSRITGELFFGEGSRLTVL.

This clonotype has more than one count but fewer than ten. The genes are TRBV20-1 and TRBJ2-7; maybe TRBD2 (6 bases). This CDR3 has 14 amino acids. CDR1 is DFQATT, CDR2 SNEGSKA, per germline (reference sequence). Trimming took off 2 bases at V and 2 bases at J, with 13 bases between the two ends. DNA for the CDR3: TGCAGTGCTAGATACACTAGCAGCCCCTACGAGCAGTACTTC. Translating it yields CSARYTSSPYEQYF.

This clonotype was counted only a few times. This chain connects TRBV29-1 to TRBJ2-7; the match to TRBD2 covers 11 bases. The J segment lost 7 bases and the V segment lost 7 bases, leaving 18 bases of the junction unmatched. Germline lookup yields CDR1 SQVTM and CDR2 ANQGSEA. CDR3 size: 16 residues. CDR3 protein: CSGGALGSGRVEEQYF. CDR3 nucleotides: TGCAGCGGGGGCGCGCTGGGTAGCGGGAGGGTTGAAGAGCAGTACTTC.

This clonotype was seen at least ten times. This chain connects TRBV7-9 to TRBJ1-1; possible D gene TRBD1, 5 bases. This CDR3 spans 17 amino acids. V was trimmed by 3 bases and J by 4 bases, leaving 21 bases between them. Germline loops: CDR1 SEHNR, CDR2 FQNEAQ (reference sequence). The CDR3 region has the DNA TGTGCCAGCAGCTTTATCCGGACCAGGGAATTCGGCACTGAAGCTTTCTTT. Amino acids: CASSFIRTREFGTEAFF.

This clonotype showed up just a few times. The chain recombines TRBV4-3 with TRBJ2-1; the D is unclear. V lost 0 bases, J lost 6 bases, and 6 bases lay in between. Germline V gene data show CDR1 as LGHNA and CDR2 as YSLEER. CDR3 size: 13 residues. The CDR3 bases are TGCGCCAGCAGCCAAGATCGTACCAATGAGCAGTTCTTC. Translating it yields CASSQDRTNEQFF.

This clonotype has more than one count but fewer than ten. The chain is built from TRBV2 and TRBJ2-1, with 7 bases fitting TRBD1. CDR1 is SNHLY, CDR2 FYNNEI, per germline. The CDR3 runs 15 residues. V trimming: 2 bases; J trimming: 6 bases; junction bases outside the gene matches: 7. CDR3 protein: CASSERGTAFNEQFF. CDR3 coding DNA: TGTGCCAGCAGTGAAAGGGGGACAGCATTCAATGAGCAGTTCTTC.

This clonotype was counted at least ten times. The CDR3 sequence is CASSLEDYKETQYF. CDR3 coding DNA: TGTGCCAGCAGCTTAGAGGACTACAAAGAGACCCAGTACTTC. The V call is TRBV7-9, the J call TRBJ2-5; D is possibly TRBD2 (6 bases). Germline V gene sequence: CDR1 SEHNR, CDR2 FQNEAQ (reference sequence). With 1 base removed from V and 3 bases from J, the gap between germline ends came to 9 bases. This CDR3 has 14 residues.

This clonotype was observed many times. The rearrangement links TRBV10-3 to TRBJ2-3; TRBD1 agrees at 7 bases. This CDR3 region has 17 residues. V lost 4 bases to trimming and J lost 0 bases; unmatched junction nucleotides: 10. CDR1 and CDR2 from the germline V gene are ENHRY and SYGVKD. The CDR3 here is CAISGQADRASTDTQYF. CDR3 DNA: TGTGCCATCAGTGGACAAGCCGACAGGGCTAGCACAGATACGCAGTATTTT.

This rearrangement joins TRBV6-1 to TRBJ2-7; D could derive from TRBD1 or TRBD2 (5 bases each). The V gene's germline CDR1 is MNHNS and CDR2 SASEGT. This CDR3 spans 14 amino acids. V was shortened by 6 bases and J by 5 bases, with 17 bases between the two germline ends. For the CDR3, the DNA is TGTGCCAGCAGGCGTCGGGACCAGACACACGAGCAGTACTTC. This codes for CASRRRDQTHEQYF.

This clonotype was detected a few times. J is TRBJ2-7 and V is TRBV27, with 10 bases lining up with TRBD1. CDR1 is MNHEY and CDR2 is SMNVEV in the germline V gene (reference sequence). The CDR3 totals 14 residues. V lost 8 bases to trimming and J lost 2 bases; unmatched junction nucleotides: 6. The CDR3 DNA follows: TGTGCCAGCGCATCCGGGACAGGGGCCTACGAGCAGTACTTC. Protein: CASASGTGAYEQYF.

The J gene is TRBJ2-1, the V gene TRBV29-1; 12 bases line up with TRBD1. Germline CDR1 reads SQVTM; CDR2 reads ANQGSEA. The CDR3 is made up of 16 amino acids. V trimming: 3 bases; J trimming: 9 bases; junction bases outside the gene matches: 12. The CDR3 is CSVDTGTGGASGEQFF. For the CDR3, the DNA is TGCAGCGTTGATACTGGGACAGGGGGCGCCAGCGGTGAGCAGTTCTTC.